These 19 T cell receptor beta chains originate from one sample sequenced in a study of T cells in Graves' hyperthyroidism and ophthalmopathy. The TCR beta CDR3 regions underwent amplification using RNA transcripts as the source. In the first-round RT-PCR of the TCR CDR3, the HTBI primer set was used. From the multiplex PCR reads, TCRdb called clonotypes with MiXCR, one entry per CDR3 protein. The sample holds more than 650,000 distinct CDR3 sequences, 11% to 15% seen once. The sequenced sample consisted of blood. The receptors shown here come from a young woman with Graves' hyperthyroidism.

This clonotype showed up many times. CDR3 coding DNA: TGTGCCAGCAGCTCCAGGGGGGCTAGCACAGATACGCAGTATTTT. Translating gives CASSSRGASTDTQYF. The chain uses TRBV11-3 and TRBJ2-3, with TRBD1 as a possible D gene (7 bases). Per germline, CDR1 SGHNT and CDR2 YENEEA. The CDR3 is 15 amino acids. Trimming took 4 bases from V and 0 from J, leaving 11 bases between them.

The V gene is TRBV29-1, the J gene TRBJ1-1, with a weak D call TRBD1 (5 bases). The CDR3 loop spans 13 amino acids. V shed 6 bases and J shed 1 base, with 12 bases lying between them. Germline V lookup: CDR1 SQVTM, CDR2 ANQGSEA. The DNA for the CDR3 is TGCAGCGTGGAAAGTGGGGGGAACACTGAAGCTTTCTTT. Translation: CSVESGGNTEAFF.

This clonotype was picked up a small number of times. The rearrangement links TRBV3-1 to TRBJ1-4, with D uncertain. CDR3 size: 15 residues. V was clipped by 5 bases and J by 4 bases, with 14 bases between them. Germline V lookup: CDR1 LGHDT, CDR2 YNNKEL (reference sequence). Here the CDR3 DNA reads TGTGCCAGCAGCTTAAGTCCAGTCAATAATGAAAAACTGTTTTTT. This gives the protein CASSLSPVNNEKLFF.

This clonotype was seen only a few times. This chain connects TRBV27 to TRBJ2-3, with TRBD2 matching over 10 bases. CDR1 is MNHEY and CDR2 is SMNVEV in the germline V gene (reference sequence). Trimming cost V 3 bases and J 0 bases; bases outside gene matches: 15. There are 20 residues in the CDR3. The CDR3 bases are TGTGCCAGCAGTTTTCTAGCGGGGCTAGCGGGAGCCCTAAGCACAGATACGCAGTATTTT. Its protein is CASSFLAGLAGALSTDTQYF.

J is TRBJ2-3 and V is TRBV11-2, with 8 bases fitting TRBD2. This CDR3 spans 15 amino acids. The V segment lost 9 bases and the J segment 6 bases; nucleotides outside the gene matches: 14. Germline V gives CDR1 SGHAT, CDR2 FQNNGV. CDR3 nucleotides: TGTGCCAGTGGCGTAAGCGGGAGCATGGGCGATACGCAGTATTTT. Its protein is CASGVSGSMGDTQYF.

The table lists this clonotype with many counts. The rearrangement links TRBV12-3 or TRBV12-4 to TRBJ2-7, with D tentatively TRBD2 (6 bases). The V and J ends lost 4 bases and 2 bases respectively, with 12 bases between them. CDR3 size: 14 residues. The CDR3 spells CASSSGTYTYEQYF. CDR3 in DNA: TGTGCCAGCAGTTCCGGGACTTACACCTACGAGCAGTACTTC.

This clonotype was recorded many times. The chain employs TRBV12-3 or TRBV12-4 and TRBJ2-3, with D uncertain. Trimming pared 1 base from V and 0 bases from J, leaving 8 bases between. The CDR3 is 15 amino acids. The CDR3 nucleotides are TGTGCCAGCAGTTTAGGTACCGGCAGCACAGATACGCAGTATTTT. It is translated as CASSLGTGSTDTQYF.

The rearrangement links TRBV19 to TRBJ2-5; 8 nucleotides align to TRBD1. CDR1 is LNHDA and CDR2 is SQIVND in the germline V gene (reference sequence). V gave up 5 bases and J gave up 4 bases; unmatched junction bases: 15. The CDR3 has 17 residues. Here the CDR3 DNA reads TGTGCCAGTAGTCCAGGGACAGGCCAGGCGAGGCGAGAGACCCAGTACTTC. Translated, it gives CASSPGTGQARRETQYF.

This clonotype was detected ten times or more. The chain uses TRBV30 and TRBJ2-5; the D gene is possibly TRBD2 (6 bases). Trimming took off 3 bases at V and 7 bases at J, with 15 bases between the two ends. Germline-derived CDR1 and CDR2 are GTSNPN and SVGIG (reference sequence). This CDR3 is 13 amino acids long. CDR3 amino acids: CAWSALMEGTQYF. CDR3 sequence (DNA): TGTGCCTGGAGCGCCCTTATGGAGGGGACCCAGTACTTC.

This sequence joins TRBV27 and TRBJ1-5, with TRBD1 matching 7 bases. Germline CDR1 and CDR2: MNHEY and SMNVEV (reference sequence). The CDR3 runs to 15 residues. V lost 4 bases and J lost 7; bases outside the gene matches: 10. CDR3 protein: CASSSYRGRKQPQHF. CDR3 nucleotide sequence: TGTGCCAGCAGTTCGTACAGGGGAAGAAAGCAGCCCCAGCATTTT.

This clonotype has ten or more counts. In DNA, the CDR3 is TGCAGTGCTAGAGATGGTGCGGGAGGTGCCTACGAGCAGTACTTC. Translated: CSARDGAGGAYEQYF. The J gene is TRBJ2-7, the V gene TRBV20-1, with TRBD2 matching 8 bases. Germline CDR1 and CDR2: DFQATT and SNEGSKA (reference sequence). CDR3 length equals 15 residues. The V gene end was trimmed by 0 bases and the J gene end by 2 bases; junction bases not matched to a gene: 6.

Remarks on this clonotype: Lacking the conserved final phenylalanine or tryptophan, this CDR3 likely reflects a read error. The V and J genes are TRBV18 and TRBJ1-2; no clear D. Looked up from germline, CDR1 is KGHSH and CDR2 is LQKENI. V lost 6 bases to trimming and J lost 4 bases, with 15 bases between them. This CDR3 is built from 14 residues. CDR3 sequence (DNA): TGTGCCAGCTCCCACGGTGGGGATCTCTATGGCTACACCCTC. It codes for CASSHGGDLYGYTL.

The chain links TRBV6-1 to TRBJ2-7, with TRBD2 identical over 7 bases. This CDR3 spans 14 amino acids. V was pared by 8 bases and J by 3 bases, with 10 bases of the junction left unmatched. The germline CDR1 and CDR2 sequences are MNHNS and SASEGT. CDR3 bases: TGTGCCAGCCGGTACGGCGGGACTAACTACGAGCAGTACTTC. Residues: CASRYGGTNYEQYF.

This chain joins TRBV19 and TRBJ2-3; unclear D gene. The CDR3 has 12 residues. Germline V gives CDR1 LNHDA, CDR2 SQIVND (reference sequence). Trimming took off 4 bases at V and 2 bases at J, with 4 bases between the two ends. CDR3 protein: CASSTDTDTQYF. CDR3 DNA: TGTGCCAGTAGTACCGACACAGATACGCAGTATTTT.

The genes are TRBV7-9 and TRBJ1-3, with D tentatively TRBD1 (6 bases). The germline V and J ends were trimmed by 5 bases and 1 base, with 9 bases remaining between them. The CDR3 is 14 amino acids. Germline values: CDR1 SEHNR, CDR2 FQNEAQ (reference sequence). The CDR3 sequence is CASSRDRSGNTIYF. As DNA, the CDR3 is TGTGCCAGCAGCCGCGACAGGTCTGGAAACACCATATATTTT.

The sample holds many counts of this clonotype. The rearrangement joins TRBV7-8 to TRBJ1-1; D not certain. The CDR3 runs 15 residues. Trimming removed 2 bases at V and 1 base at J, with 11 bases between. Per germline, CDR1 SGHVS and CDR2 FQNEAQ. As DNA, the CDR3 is TGTGCCAGCAGCTTATCGAGGGTGGGGAACACTGAAGCTTTCTTT. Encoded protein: CASSLSRVGNTEAFF.

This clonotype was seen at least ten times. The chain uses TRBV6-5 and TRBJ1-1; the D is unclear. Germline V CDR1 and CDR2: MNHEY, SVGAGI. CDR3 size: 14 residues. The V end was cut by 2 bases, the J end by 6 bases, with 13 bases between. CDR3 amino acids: CASSYLIGEPEAFF. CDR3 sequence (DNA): TGTGCCAGCAGTTACCTGATCGGTGAACCTGAAGCTTTCTTT.

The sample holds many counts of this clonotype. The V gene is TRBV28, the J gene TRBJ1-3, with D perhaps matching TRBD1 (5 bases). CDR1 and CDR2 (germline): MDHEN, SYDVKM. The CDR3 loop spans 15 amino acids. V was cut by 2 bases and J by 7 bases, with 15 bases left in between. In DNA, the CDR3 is TGTGCCAGCAGTTTACGGGACGGAAGATGGAACACCATATATTTT. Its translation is CASSLRDGRWNTIYF.

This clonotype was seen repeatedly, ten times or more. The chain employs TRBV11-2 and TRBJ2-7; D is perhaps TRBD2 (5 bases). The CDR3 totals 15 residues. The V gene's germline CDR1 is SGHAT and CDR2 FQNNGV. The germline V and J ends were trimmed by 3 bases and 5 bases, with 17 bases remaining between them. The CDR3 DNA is TGTGCCAGCAGCTTGTTCATCGGGAACGGTGACGAGCAGTACTTC. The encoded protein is CASSLFIGNGDEQYF.